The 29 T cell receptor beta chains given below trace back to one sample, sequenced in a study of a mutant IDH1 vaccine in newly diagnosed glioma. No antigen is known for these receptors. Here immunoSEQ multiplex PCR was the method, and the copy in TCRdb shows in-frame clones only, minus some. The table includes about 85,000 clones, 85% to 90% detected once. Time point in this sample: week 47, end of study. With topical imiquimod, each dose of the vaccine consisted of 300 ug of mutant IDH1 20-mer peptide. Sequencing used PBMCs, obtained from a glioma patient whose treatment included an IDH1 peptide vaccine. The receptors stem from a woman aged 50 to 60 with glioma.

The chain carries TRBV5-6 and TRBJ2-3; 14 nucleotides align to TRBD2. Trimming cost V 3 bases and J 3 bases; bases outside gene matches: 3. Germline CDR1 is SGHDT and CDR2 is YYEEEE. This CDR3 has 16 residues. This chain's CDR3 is CASSSGLAGGTDTQYF. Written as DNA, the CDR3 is TGTGCCAGCAGCTCCGGACTAGCGGGAGGTACAGATACGCAGTATTTT.

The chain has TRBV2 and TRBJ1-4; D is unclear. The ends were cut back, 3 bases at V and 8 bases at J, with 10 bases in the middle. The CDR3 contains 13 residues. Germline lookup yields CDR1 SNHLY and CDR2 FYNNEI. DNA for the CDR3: TGTGCCAGCAGTGAGTGGGAGACGGAAAAACTGTTTTTT. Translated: CASSEWETEKLFF.

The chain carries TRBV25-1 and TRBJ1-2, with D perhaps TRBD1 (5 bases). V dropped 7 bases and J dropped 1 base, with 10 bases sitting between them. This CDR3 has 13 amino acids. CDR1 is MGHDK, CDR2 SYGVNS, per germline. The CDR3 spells CASNVDSNYGYTF. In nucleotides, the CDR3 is TGTGCCAGCAACGTTGACAGTAACTATGGCTACACCTTC.

This CDR3 is CASSVDGQGARWSGYTF. In DNA, the CDR3 is TGTGCCAGCAGCGTAGATGGACAGGGGGCACGGTGGAGTGGCTACACCTTC. The chain uses TRBV9 and TRBJ1-2, with 11 bases lining up with TRBD1. The CDR3 sequence is 17 residues long. V gave up 0 bases and J gave up 7 bases; unmatched junction bases: 11. The germline V gene encodes CDR1 SGDLS and CDR2 YYNGEE.

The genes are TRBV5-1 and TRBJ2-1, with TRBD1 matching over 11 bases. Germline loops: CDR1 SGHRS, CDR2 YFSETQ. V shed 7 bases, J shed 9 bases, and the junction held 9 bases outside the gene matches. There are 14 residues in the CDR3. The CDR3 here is CASRAGTGGSEQFF. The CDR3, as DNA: TGCGCCAGCCGGGCCGGGACAGGGGGTTCTGAGCAGTTCTTC.

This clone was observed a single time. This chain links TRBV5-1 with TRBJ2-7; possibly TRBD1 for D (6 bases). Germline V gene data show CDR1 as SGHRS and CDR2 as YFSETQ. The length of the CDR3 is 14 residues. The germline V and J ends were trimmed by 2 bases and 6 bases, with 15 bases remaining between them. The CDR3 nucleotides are TGCGCCAGCAGCTTAGGGGGAGCAGGGCTCGAGCAGTACTTC. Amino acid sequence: CASSLGGAGLEQYF.

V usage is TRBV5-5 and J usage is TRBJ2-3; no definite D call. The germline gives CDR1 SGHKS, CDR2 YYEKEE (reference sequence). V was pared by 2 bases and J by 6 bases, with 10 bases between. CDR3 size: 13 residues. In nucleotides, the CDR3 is TGTGCCAGCAGCTTCGGTCAGGCGGATACGCAGTATTTT. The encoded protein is CASSFGQADTQYF.

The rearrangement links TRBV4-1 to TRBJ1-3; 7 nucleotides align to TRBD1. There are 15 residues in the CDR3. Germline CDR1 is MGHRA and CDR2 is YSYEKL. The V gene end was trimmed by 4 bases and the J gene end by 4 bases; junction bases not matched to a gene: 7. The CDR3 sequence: CASSPLGQIGNTIYF. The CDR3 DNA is TGCGCCAGCAGCCCCTTGGGACAGATAGGAAACACCATATATTTT.

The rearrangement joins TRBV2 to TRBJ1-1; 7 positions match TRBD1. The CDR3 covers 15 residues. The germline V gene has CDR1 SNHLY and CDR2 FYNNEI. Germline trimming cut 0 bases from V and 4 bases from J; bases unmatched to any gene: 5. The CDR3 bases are TGTGCCAGCAGTGAAGCGAGGAACAGGGGCACTGAAGCTTTCTTT. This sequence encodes CASSEARNRGTEAFF.

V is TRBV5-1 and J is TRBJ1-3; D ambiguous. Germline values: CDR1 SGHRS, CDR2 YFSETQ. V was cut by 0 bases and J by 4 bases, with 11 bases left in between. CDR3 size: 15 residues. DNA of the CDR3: TGCGCCAGCAGCTTGGAATCAGGCGGAGGAAACACCATATATTTT. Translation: CASSLESGGGNTIYF.

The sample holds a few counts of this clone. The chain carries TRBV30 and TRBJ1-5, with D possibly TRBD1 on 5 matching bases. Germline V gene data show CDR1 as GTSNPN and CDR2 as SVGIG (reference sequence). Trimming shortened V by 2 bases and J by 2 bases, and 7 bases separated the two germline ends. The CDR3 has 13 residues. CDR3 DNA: TGTGCCTGGAGTCAGACAGGCAATCAGCCCCAGCATTTT. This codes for CAWSQTGNQPQHF.

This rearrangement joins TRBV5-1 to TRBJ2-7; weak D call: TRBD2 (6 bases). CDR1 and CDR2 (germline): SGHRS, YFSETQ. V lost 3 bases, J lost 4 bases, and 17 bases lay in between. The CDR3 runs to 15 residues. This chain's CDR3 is CASSSSGTPGYEQYF. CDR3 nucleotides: TGCGCCAGCAGCTCCTCCGGGACTCCCGGTTACGAGCAGTACTTC.

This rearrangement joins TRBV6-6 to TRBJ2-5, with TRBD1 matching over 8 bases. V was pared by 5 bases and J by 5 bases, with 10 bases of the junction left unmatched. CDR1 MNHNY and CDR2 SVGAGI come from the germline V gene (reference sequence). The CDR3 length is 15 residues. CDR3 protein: CASSPRTGPRETQYF. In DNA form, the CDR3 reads TGTGCCAGCAGTCCACGGACAGGGCCTCGGGAGACCCAGTACTTC.

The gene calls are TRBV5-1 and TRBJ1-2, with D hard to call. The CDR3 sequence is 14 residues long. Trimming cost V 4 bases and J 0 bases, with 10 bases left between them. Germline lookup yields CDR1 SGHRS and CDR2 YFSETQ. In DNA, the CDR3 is TGCGCCAGCAGCACTATCCCAGCTAACTATGGCTACACCTTC. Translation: CASSTIPANYGYTF.

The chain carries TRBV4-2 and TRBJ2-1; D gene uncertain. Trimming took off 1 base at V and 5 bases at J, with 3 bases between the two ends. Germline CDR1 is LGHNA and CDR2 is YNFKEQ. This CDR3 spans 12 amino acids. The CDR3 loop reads CASSQVHNEQFF. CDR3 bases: TGTGCCAGCAGCCAAGTCCACAATGAGCAGTTCTTC.

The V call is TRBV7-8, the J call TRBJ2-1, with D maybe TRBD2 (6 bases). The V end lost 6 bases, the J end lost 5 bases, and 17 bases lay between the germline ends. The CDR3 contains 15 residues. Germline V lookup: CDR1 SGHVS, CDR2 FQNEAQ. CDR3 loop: CASSLPGLFNNEQFF. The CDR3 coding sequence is TGTGCCAGCAGTTTACCGGGACTTTTCAACAATGAGCAGTTCTTC.

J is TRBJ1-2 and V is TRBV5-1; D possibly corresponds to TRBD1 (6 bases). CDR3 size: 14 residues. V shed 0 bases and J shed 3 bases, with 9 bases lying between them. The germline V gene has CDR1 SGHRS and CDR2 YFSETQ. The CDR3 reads CASSLGGPDYGYTF. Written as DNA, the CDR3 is TGCGCCAGCAGCTTGGGGGGGCCGGACTATGGCTACACCTTC.

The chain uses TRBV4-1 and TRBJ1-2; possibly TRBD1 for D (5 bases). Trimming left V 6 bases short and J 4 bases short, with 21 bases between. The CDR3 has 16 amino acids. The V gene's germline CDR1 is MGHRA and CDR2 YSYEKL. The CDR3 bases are TGCGCCAGCAGAGGGTGGGGAGCGGGGACCTTCTATGGCTACACCTTC. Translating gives CASRGWGAGTFYGYTF.

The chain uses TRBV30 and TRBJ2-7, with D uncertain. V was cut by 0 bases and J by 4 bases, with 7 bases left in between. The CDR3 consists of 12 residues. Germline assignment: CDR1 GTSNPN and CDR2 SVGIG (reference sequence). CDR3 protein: CAWSVRVYEQYF. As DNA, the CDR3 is TGTGCCTGGAGTGTACGAGTATACGAGCAGTACTTC.

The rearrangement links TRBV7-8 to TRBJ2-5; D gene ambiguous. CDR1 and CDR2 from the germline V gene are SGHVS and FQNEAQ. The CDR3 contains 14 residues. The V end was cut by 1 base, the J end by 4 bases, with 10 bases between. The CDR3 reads CASSLGSLRETQYF. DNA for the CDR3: TGTGCCAGCAGCTTAGGCTCCCTACGAGAGACCCAGTACTTC.

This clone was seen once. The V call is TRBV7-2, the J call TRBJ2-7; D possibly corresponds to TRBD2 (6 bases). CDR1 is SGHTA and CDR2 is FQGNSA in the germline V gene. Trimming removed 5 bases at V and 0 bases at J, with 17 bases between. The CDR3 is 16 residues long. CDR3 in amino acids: CASSRRGSTSSYEQYF. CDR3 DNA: TGTGCCAGCAGCCGGAGGGGCTCGACATCCTCCTACGAGCAGTACTTC.

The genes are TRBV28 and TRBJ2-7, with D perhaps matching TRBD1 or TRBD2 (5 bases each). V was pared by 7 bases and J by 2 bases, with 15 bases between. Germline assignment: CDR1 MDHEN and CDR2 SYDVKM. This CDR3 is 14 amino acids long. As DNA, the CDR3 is TGTGCCAGCACCTCGACTCGGGGCCCCTACGAGCAGTACTTC. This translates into CASTSTRGPYEQYF. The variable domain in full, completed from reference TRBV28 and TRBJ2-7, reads DVKVTQSSRYLVKRTGEKVFLECVQDMDHENMFWYRQDPGLGLRLIYFSYDVKMKEKGDIPEGYSVSREKKERFSLILESASTNQTSMYLCASTSTRGPYEQYFGPGTRLTVT.

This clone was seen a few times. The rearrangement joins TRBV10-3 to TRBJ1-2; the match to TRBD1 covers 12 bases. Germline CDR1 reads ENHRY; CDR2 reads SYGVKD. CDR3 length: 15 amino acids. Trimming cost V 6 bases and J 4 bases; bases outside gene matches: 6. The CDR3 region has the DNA TGTGCCATCAGCAGGGACAGGGGGCCGGGCTATGGCTACACCTTC. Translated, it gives CAISRDRGPGYGYTF.

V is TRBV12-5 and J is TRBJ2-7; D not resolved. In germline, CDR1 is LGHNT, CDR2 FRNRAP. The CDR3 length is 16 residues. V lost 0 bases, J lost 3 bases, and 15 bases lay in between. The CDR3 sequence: CASGLVPGPTIYEQYF. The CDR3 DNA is TGTGCTAGTGGTTTGGTACCGGGCCCCACCATCTACGAGCAGTACTTC.

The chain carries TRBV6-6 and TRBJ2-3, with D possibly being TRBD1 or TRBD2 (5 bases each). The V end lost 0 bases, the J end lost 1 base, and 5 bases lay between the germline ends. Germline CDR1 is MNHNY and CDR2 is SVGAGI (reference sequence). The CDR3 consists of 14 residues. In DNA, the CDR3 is TGTGCCAGCAGTTACTCGGGGGGCACAGATACGCAGTATTTT. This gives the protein CASSYSGGTDTQYF.

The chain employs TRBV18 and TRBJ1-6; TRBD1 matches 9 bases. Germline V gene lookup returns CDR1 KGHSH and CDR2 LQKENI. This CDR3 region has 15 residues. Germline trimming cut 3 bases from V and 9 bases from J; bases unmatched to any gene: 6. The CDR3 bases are TGTGCCAGCTCACCGACACAGGGGGCCGGTTCACCCCTCCACTTT. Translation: CASSPTQGAGSPLHF.

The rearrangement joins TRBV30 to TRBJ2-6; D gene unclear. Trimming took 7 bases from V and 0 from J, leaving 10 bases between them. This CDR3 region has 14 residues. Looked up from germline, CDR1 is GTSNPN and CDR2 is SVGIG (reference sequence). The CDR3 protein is CAYGPSSGANVLTF. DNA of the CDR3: TGTGCCTATGGGCCCTCCTCTGGGGCCAACGTCCTGACTTTC.

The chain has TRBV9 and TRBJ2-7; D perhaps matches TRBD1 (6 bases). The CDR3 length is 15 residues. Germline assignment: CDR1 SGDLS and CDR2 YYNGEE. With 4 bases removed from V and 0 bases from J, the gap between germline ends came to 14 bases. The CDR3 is CASSLRQANSYEQYF. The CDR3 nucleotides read TGTGCCAGCAGCCTCCGACAGGCAAACTCCTACGAGCAGTACTTC. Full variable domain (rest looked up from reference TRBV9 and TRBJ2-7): DSGVTQTPKHLITATGQRVTLRCSPRSGDLSVYWYQQSLDQGLQFLIQYYNGEERAKGNILERFSAQQFPDLHSELNLSSLELGDSALYFCASSLRQANSYEQYFGPGTRLTVT.

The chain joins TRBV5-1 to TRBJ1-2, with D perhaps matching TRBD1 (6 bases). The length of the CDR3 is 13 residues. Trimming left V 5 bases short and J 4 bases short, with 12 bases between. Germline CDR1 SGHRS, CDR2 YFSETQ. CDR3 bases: TGCGCCAGCAGTTTCGACAGGCGCTATGGCTACACCTTC. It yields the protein CASSFDRRYGYTF. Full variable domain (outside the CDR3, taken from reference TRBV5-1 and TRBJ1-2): KAGVTQTPRYLIKTRGQQVTLSCSPISGHRSVSWYQQTPGQGLQFLFEYFSETQRNKGNFPGRFSGRQFSNSRSEMNVSTLELGDSALYLCASSFDRRYGYTFGSGTRLTVV.